This entry lists 30 T cell receptor beta chains sequenced from one sample in a study of chemoradiotherapy in HPV16-positive cancers. Sequenced by immunoSEQ multiplex PCR; TCRdb stores in-frame clones only, minus some. Here the sample spans 12,000 or so clones, around 87% being singletons. Material: blood, obtained from a patient who underwent chemoradiotherapy. The receptors stem from a human donor with HPV-associated anogenital cancer.

The chain uses TRBV25-1 and TRBJ1-1; D is undetermined. Germline V gene data show CDR1 as MGHDK and CDR2 as SYGVNS. Trimming took 0 bases from V and 1 from J, leaving 9 bases between them. This CDR3 region has 15 residues. The CDR3 region has the DNA TGTGCCAGCAGTGAATATATGAGGGAGAACACTGAAGCTTTCTTT. Translated: CASSEYMRENTEAFF. The full variable domain, with the rest looked up from reference TRBV25-1 and TRBJ1-1, is EADIYQTPRYLVIGTGKKITLECSQTMGHDKMYWYQQDPGMELHLIHYSYGVNSTEKGDLSSESTVSRIRTEHFPLTLESARPSHTSQYLCASSEYMRENTEAFFGQGTRLTVV.

The V call is TRBV30, the J call TRBJ2-1; D is perhaps TRBD2 (6 bases). Germline V gene lookup returns CDR1 GTSNPN and CDR2 SVGIG (reference sequence). V lost 4 bases and J 0 bases, leaving 16 bases between the germline ends. The CDR3 has 16 residues. The CDR3 DNA reads as TGTGCCTGGAAGGGGTCGGGGGTCCCCTCCTACAATGAGCAGTTCTTC. Translation gives CAWKGSGVPSYNEQFF.

V gene TRBV7-9 combines with J gene TRBJ1-4; 9 positions agree with TRBD1. There are 16 residues in the CDR3. The germline V gene encodes CDR1 SEHNR and CDR2 FQNEAQ (reference sequence). The ends lost 5 bases at V and 7 bases at J; junction bases unmatched: 11. CDR3 region: CASSIQTGTGSEKLFF. CDR3 DNA: TGTGCCAGCAGCATTCAAACCGGGACAGGGAGTGAAAAACTGTTTTTT.

The chain is built from TRBV2 and TRBJ2-7, with 11 bases fitting TRBD1. This CDR3 has 15 residues. After removal of 6 bases from V and 6 bases from J, the junction contained 10 bases not matched to a gene. Per the germline V gene, CDR1 is SNHLY and CDR2 is FYNNEI. The CDR3 reads CASSTPGTGGPEQYF. The CDR3 DNA is TGTGCCAGCAGCACCCCCGGGACAGGGGGGCCCGAGCAGTACTTC.

The genes are TRBV7-8 and TRBJ1-2; 9 bases are a match to TRBD1. Germline V gives CDR1 SGHVS, CDR2 FQNEAQ. The CDR3 is 15 amino acids. J was trimmed by 2 bases and V by 4 bases; bases with no gene match: 5. As DNA, the CDR3 is TGTGCCAGCAGCTACCACAGGGGGCGAAACTATGGCTACACCTTC. This translates into CASSYHRGRNYGYTF.

This chain joins TRBV6-4 and TRBJ1-6; D perhaps matches TRBD1 (6 bases). V shed 4 bases and J shed 9 bases, with 16 bases lying between them. The CDR3 extends over 15 amino acids. Germline V gene data show CDR1 as MRHNA and CDR2 as SNTAGT. CDR3 amino acids: CASSVPPQGSSPLHF. The CDR3 nucleotides are TGTGCCAGCAGTGTTCCGCCCCAGGGGAGTTCACCCCTCCACTTT.

CDR3 amino acids: CASSLAPGTGGYGYTF. In DNA form, the CDR3 reads TGTGCCAGCAGCTTAGCCCCCGGGACAGGGGGCTATGGCTACACCTTC. V gene TRBV7-2 combines with J gene TRBJ1-2, with 11 bases matching TRBD1. Germline CDR1 is SGHTA and CDR2 is FQGNSA. This CDR3 contains 16 residues. The V gene end was trimmed by 0 bases and the J gene end by 4 bases; junction bases not matched to a gene: 4.

In its sample, this clone is large. The chain is built from TRBV19 and TRBJ2-7, with 8 positions matching TRBD1. The CDR3 extends over 12 amino acids. The ends lost 5 bases at V and 5 bases at J; junction bases unmatched: 2. Per germline, CDR1 LNHDA and CDR2 SQIVND (reference sequence). The CDR3 is CASSRQGNEQYF. DNA of the CDR3: TGTGCCAGTAGTCGACAGGGGAACGAGCAGTACTTC.

V usage is TRBV6-5 and J usage is TRBJ2-5; D gene ambiguous. The CDR3 spans 14 residues. CDR1 and CDR2 (germline): MNHEY, SVGAGI. The germline V and J ends were trimmed by 5 bases and 11 bases, with 21 bases remaining between them. In nucleotides, the CDR3 is TGTGCCAGCAGTCAGTCCGGAACACGTCTGGAGCAGTACTTC. Protein product: CASSQSGTRLEQYF.

The sample holds a few counts of this clone. The CDR3 loop reads CASSEGAGGSYEQYF. Written as DNA, the CDR3 is TGTGCCAGCAGTGAAGGGGCAGGGGGGTCCTACGAGCAGTACTTC. V and J are TRBV6-1 and TRBJ2-7, with a tentative D call TRBD1 (7 bases). Germline loops: CDR1 MNHNS, CDR2 SASEGT. Between the trimmed V and J ends, which lost 1 base and 1 base, there was a span of 11 bases. The CDR3 spans 15 residues.

Only one count was recorded for this clone. The chain has TRBV7-9 and TRBJ1-5; no definite D call. Deletions cut 1 base from V and 6 bases from J, with 4 bases between. Germline CDR1 and CDR2: SEHNR and FQNEAQ (reference sequence). CDR3 length equals 12 residues. The CDR3 is CASSLVGQPQHF. DNA for the CDR3: TGTGCCAGCAGCTTAGTCGGTCAGCCCCAGCATTTT.

The rearrangement joins TRBV2 to TRBJ2-3; D gene uncertain. The CDR3 totals 13 residues. V was shortened by 2 bases and J by 5 bases, with 8 bases between the two germline ends. Germline-derived CDR1 and CDR2 are SNHLY and FYNNEI. CDR3 coding DNA: TGTGCCAGCAGTGAAAGGGTTGTAGATACGCAGTATTTT. Protein product: CASSERVVDTQYF.

This sequence joins TRBV18 and TRBJ1-1; D gene unclear. The ends were cut back, 6 bases at V and 1 base at J, with 9 bases in the middle. The CDR3 totals 13 residues. Germline CDR1 reads KGHSH; CDR2 reads LQKENI. CDR3 sequence (DNA): TGTGCCAGCTCGGCCCGGGAGAACACTGAAGCTTTCTTT. Encoded protein: CASSARENTEAFF.

This chain joins TRBV7-3 and TRBJ2-7; the D is unclear. V lost 2 bases, J lost 2 bases, and 10 bases lay in between. The CDR3 has 14 amino acids. CDR1 and CDR2 (germline): SGHTA, FQGTGA. CDR3 sequence: CASSLGPTTYEQYF. For the CDR3, the DNA is TGTGCCAGCAGCTTAGGACCAACGACCTACGAGCAGTACTTC.

The V call is TRBV25-1, the J call TRBJ1-2; 8 nucleotides line up with TRBD1. The CDR3 spans 15 residues. Germline lookup yields CDR1 MGHDK and CDR2 SYGVNS. With V trimmed by 3 bases and J by 4 bases, 7 bases remained unmatched. CDR3 in DNA: TGTGCCAGCAGTGACCCGACAGGGGCCCTCTATGGCTACACCTTC. Translation: CASSDPTGALYGYTF.

V gene TRBV27 combines with J gene TRBJ1-1; unclear D gene. Germline V gives CDR1 MNHEY, CDR2 SMNVEV (reference sequence). This CDR3 comprises 13 residues. The V end lost 6 bases, the J end lost 4 bases, and 12 bases lay between the germline ends. CDR3 amino acids: CASSLLGSTEAFF. The CDR3 bases are TGTGCCAGCAGCCTTTTGGGGTCCACTGAAGCTTTCTTT.

In its sample, this clone was seen once. The rearrangement links TRBV6-4 to TRBJ1-4; perhaps TRBD1 as D (5 bases). Germline V gene data show CDR1 as MRHNA and CDR2 as SNTAGT. V dropped 4 bases and J dropped 0 bases, with 6 bases sitting between them. The CDR3 has 14 amino acids. CDR3 region: CASSVTATNEKLFF. In nucleotides, the CDR3 is TGTGCCAGCAGTGTGACAGCAACTAATGAAAAACTGTTTTTT.

The chain carries TRBV5-4 and TRBJ2-1, with D uncertain. The V end lost 3 bases, the J end lost 4 bases, and 2 bases lay between the germline ends. Germline V lookup: CDR1 SGHNT, CDR2 YYREEE (reference sequence). The CDR3 is made up of 11 amino acids. In DNA, the CDR3 is TGTGCCAGCAGCTATTACAATGAGCAGTTCTTC. It encodes CASSYYNEQFF.

The chain uses TRBV7-6 and TRBJ2-7; 9 bases fit TRBD2. Germline V lookup: CDR1 SGHVS, CDR2 FNYEAQ. The CDR3 spans 17 residues. V was pared by 0 bases and J by 3 bases, with 9 bases of the junction left unmatched. In DNA, the CDR3 is TGTGCCAGCAGCTTAGCAGACCCCGCGGGGGGGGGCTACGAGCAGTACTTC. Encoded protein: CASSLADPAGGGYEQYF.

This clone was detected only once. CDR3 DNA sequence: TGCGCCAGCAGCCAGGGCGGACAGGAAAGGCAGTACTTC. Translation: CASSQGGQERQYF. The chain carries TRBV4-1 and TRBJ2-7, with 7 bases matching TRBD1. The CDR3 loop spans 13 amino acids. The germline gives CDR1 MGHRA, CDR2 YSYEKL. V lost 3 bases, J lost 9 bases, and 8 bases stayed unmatched.

This chain links TRBV7-9 with TRBJ1-1; 8 bases agree with TRBD1. CDR1 SEHNR and CDR2 FQNEAQ come from the germline V gene (reference sequence). J was trimmed by 0 bases and V by 5 bases; bases with no gene match: 11. This CDR3 comprises 17 residues. The CDR3 DNA follows: TGTGCCAGCAGCGGGGACAGGACACTTTACATGAACACTGAAGCTTTCTTT. This gives the protein CASSGDRTLYMNTEAFF.

This clone turned up a few times. This chain joins TRBV7-2 and TRBJ2-7, with TRBD2 as a possible D gene (6 bases). The germline CDR1 and CDR2 sequences are SGHTA and FQGNSA. The length of the CDR3 is 14 residues. Trimming took 4 bases from V and 6 from J, leaving 16 bases between them. CDR3 DNA: TGTGCCAGCAGCTATTACACGGGGGAGCGCGAGCAGTACTTC. Amino acids: CASSYYTGEREQYF.

The chain combines TRBV9 with TRBJ2-3, with D possibly being TRBD2 (6 bases). Looked up from germline, CDR1 is SGDLS and CDR2 is YYNGEE. The V and J ends lost 4 bases and 0 bases respectively, with 18 bases between them. The CDR3 consists of 17 residues. The CDR3 region has the DNA TGTGCCAGCAGCAAAACTTTGGGGAGGACTAGCACAGATACGCAGTATTTT. This gives the protein CASSKTLGRTSTDTQYF.

This sequence joins TRBV29-1 and TRBJ2-5, with TRBD1 matching over 9 bases. TRBJ2-7 explains the end of the DNA better; the J call may be wrong. The CDR3 is 14 amino acids. The germline V gene encodes CDR1 SQVTM and CDR2 ANQGSEA. CDR3 in DNA: TGCAGCGTTGAAGTCCCGGGACAGGGATCCGAGCAGTACTTC. Amino acids: CSVEVPGQGSEQYF.

The chain carries TRBV30 and TRBJ1-5; the D is unclear. Germline assignment: CDR1 GTSNPN and CDR2 SVGIG (reference sequence). V was pared by 2 bases and J by 9 bases, with 11 bases between. CDR3 length: 12 amino acids. The CDR3 DNA reads as TGTGCCTGGAGTACCAGTGTTCCGCCCCAGCATTTT. Translated: CAWSTSVPPQHF.

This chain links TRBV5-4 with TRBJ2-1; 7 bases align to TRBD1. In germline, CDR1 is SGHNT, CDR2 YYREEE (reference sequence). The CDR3 extends over 17 amino acids. Trimming cost V 0 bases and J 8 bases; bases outside gene matches: 14. This CDR3 is CASSLAGRGNGIDEQFF. The CDR3 DNA is TGTGCCAGCAGCTTGGCCGGCAGGGGGAACGGGATCGATGAGCAGTTCTTC.

This clone was picked up one time. This rearrangement joins TRBV9 to TRBJ1-2, with no clear D. This CDR3 region has 12 residues. Looked up from germline, CDR1 is SGDLS and CDR2 is YYNGEE. V lost 3 bases, J lost 5 bases, and 8 bases lay in between. Here the CDR3 DNA reads TGTGCCAGCAGCGCCACTGATTATGGCTACACCTTC. Protein: CASSATDYGYTF.

This chain uses TRBV4-3 with TRBJ1-1, with 9 bases aligning to TRBD1. Trimming took 1 base from V and 11 from J; bases not matched to a gene: 17. The germline gives CDR1 LGHNA, CDR2 YSLEER. This CDR3 has 17 residues. CDR3 DNA: TGCGCCAGCAGCCAAGGTCGGATAGGACAGGGGCCGACGGGGGCTTTCTTT. Translation: CASSQGRIGQGPTGAFF.

In nucleotides, the CDR3 is TGTGCCAGTAGGGATTCCTACAGGGGGCTGAACACTGAAGCTTTCTTT. It encodes CASRDSYRGLNTEAFF. The J gene is TRBJ1-1, the V gene TRBV19; 9 nucleotides agree with TRBD1. There are 16 residues in the CDR3. The V and J ends lost 6 bases and 0 bases, in that order; junction bases with no gene match: 8. Germline assignment: CDR1 LNHDA and CDR2 SQIVND (reference sequence).

This clone was counted a few times. The chain combines TRBV19 with TRBJ2-7; tentative D call: TRBD1 (7 bases). Germline CDR1 reads LNHDA; CDR2 reads SQIVND (reference sequence). V lost 3 bases to trimming and J lost 6 bases, with 9 bases between them. The CDR3 is 12 amino acids. In DNA, the CDR3 is TGTGCCAGTAGTATTCAGGGGGGCGAGCAGTACTTC. The encoded protein is CASSIQGGEQYF.